This TCR beta chain was sequenced for a study of T cells in women clearing cervical HPV infection. The study, taken as a whole, reports: Cases and controls were distinguished at AUC around 0.87 by richness and V genes.

Some clones are missing from TCRdb's copy, which holds only in-frame ones; the method was immunoSEQ multiplex PCR. The specimen's table records approximately 13,000 clones. Germline lookup yields CDR1 DFQATT and CDR2 SNEGSKA (reference sequence). V lost 5 bases, J lost 4 bases, and 13 bases stayed unmatched. CDR3 length equals 17 residues. Points on this clone: Its target is not known. The read stops 3 residues short of the end of the CDR3; the missing end is completed from the germline J gene.

This receptor was identified in a woman aged 18 to 69 with a cervical HPV16 infection that either progressed to CIN3+ or cleared (not recorded which). Sequencing was done on a sample of blood buffy coat. V usage is TRBV20-1 and J usage is TRBJ2-3; 12 nucleotides line up with TRBD2. Partial CDR3 DNA: TGCAGTGCTTTTTCTTTAGGACTAGCGGGACTGCCAGATACG. Translating it yields CSAFSLGLAGLPDT. The whole CDR3 sequence reads CSAFSLGLAGLPDTQYF.